The clone carrying this T cell receptor (beta chain) was counted ten times or more. Its specificity is not known. TCRdb independently ran MiXCR on the RT-PCR reads; one entry per CDR3 protein. This table has hundreds of thousands of distinct CDR3 sequences, 10% to 15% appearing once. V was trimmed by 5 bases and J by 1 base, leaving 8 bases between them. Germline V CDR1 and CDR2: MNHEY, SVGEGT. The CDR3 is 14 amino acids. These data originate in a study of response to subunit inactivated influenza vaccine. Whole-study results and caveats: The authors proposed limited new T cell recruitment per seasonal influenza vaccination.

V usage is TRBV6-2 or TRBV6-3 and J usage is TRBJ2-2, with D possibly being TRBD1 (6 bases). The source of this sequence is a man in his forties or fifties who received an inactivated influenza vaccine. Sequenced here: PBMCs from blood, sampled on the day of vaccination. Written as DNA, the CDR3 is TGTGCCAGCAGTAAACAGGGGAACACCGGGGAGCTGTTTTTT. It yields the protein CASSKQGNTGELFF.